These 10 T cell receptor beta chains came from one sample sequenced in a study of T cell changes during pregnancy in multiple sclerosis. Assay used: immunoSEQ multiplex PCR; TCRdb lists only in-frame clones, some missing. The table has 65,000 or so clones, 90% seen once; the top ten hold less than 2.5%. Specimen: peripheral blood, collected in the second trimester of pregnancy. These receptor sequences come from a female donor in good health, enrolled as a control in a pregnancy study.

The rearrangement links TRBV28 to TRBJ2-4, with a tentative D call TRBD2 (6 bases). The germline V and J ends were trimmed by 5 bases and 0 bases, with 11 bases remaining between them. The CDR3 spans 15 residues. CDR1 MDHEN and CDR2 SYDVKM come from the germline V gene. The CDR3 DNA reads as TGTGCCAGCAGTGTCCCGGGACTAGCCAAAAACATTCAGTACTTC. It specifies CASSVPGLAKNIQYF.

The chain employs TRBV10-3 and TRBJ1-1; 12 bases agree with TRBD1. Germline assignment: CDR1 ENHRY and CDR2 SYGVKD. The CDR3 spans 15 residues. Trimming at V came to 5 bases and at J to 6 bases, leaving 7 bases not matched to a gene. CDR3 in amino acids: CAISPGTGGDAEAFF. Here the CDR3 DNA reads TGTGCCATCAGTCCCGGGACAGGGGGCGATGCTGAAGCTTTCTTT.

The chain couples TRBV7-2 to TRBJ2-2; tentatively, D is TRBD1 (5 bases). In germline, CDR1 is SGHTA, CDR2 FQGNSA. V lost 5 bases and J lost 7, with 8 bases in between. This CDR3 is 12 amino acids long. The CDR3 reads CASSQGGGELFF. CDR3 in DNA: TGTGCCAGCAGCCAGGGCGGCGGGGAGCTGTTTTTT.

This rearrangement joins TRBV19 to TRBJ1-1; perhaps TRBD1 as D (5 bases). Trimming took 3 bases from V and 5 from J, leaving 10 bases between them. This CDR3 spans 13 amino acids. CDR1 and CDR2 (germline): LNHDA, SQIVND (reference sequence). DNA for the CDR3: TGTGCCAGTAGTATGTTCGGGGGGACTGAAGCTTTCTTT. Translating gives CASSMFGGTEAFF.

The chain joins TRBV25-1 to TRBJ2-3; 7 bases agree with TRBD1. The V gene end was trimmed by 7 bases and the J gene end by 7 bases; junction bases not matched to a gene: 5. The CDR3 has 12 residues. Germline CDR1 and CDR2: MGHDK and SYGVNS. As DNA, the CDR3 is TGTGCCAGCATCGCACAGGGGAATACGCAGTATTTT. This codes for CASIAQGNTQYF.

This clone was picked up one time. The V gene is TRBV25-1, the J gene TRBJ1-2; no clear D. The CDR3 totals 13 residues. V dropped 6 bases and J dropped 4 bases, with 12 bases sitting between them. Looked up from germline, CDR1 is MGHDK and CDR2 is SYGVNS. The CDR3 nucleotides read TGTGCCAGCAGCGGGGTTCAATTCTATGGCTACACCTTC. Amino acids: CASSGVQFYGYTF.

V and J are TRBV7-9 and TRBJ2-7; D is perhaps TRBD1 (10 bases). Germline V lookup: CDR1 SEHNR, CDR2 FQNEAQ (reference sequence). With 0 bases removed from V and 3 bases from J, the gap between germline ends came to 24 bases. The CDR3 has 19 amino acids. The CDR3 DNA reads TGTGCCAGCAGCTTAGCGCGACAGGGGGCCTCTAGCGGGATCTACGAGCAGTACTTC. Encoded protein: CASSLARQGASSGIYEQYF.

This chain connects TRBV4-1 to TRBJ2-1, with D possibly TRBD1 on 6 matching bases. The germline V and J ends were trimmed by 4 bases and 2 bases, with 12 bases remaining between them. The germline gives CDR1 MGHRA, CDR2 YSYEKL. This CDR3 is 15 amino acids long. CDR3 bases: TGCGCCAGCAGCCCCCTGAGGGGGACCTACAATGAGCAGTTCTTC. It specifies CASSPLRGTYNEQFF.

V gene TRBV5-1 combines with J gene TRBJ2-5, with D possibly matching TRBD2 (6 bases). The CDR3 sequence is 14 residues long. CDR1 is SGHRS, CDR2 YFSETQ, per germline. V was shortened by 0 bases and J by 4 bases, with 10 bases between the two germline ends. CDR3 sequence reads: CASSLEASVETQYF. The CDR3 region has the DNA TGCGCCAGCAGCTTGGAAGCTAGCGTAGAGACCCAGTACTTC.

This clone is a singleton in its sample. The genes are TRBV2 and TRBJ1-6; D ambiguous. V lost 6 bases, J lost 5 bases, and 11 bases lay in between. The CDR3 is made up of 14 amino acids. CDR1 and CDR2 (germline): SNHLY, FYNNEI. The CDR3 sequence: CASRLQTDNSPLHF. CDR3 nucleotide sequence: TGTGCCAGCAGACTCCAAACCGATAATTCACCCCTCCACTTT.